This entry lists 7 T cell receptor beta chains sequenced from one sample in a study of blood T cell repertoires in COVID-19. Only in-frame clones appear in the TCRdb table, and some are missing; sequencing was by immunoSEQ multiplex PCR. The table has roughly 200,000 clones, roughly 80% seen once. The sample comprised peripheral blood. Source of these receptors: a woman over 75 with COVID-19, enrolled during active disease.

The CDR3 is CASSQQGGTEAFF. The CDR3 DNA sequence: TGTGCCAGCTCACAACAGGGTGGCACTGAAGCTTTCTTT. This sequence joins TRBV18 and TRBJ1-1; maybe TRBD1 (6 bases). Between the trimmed V and J ends, which lost 4 bases and 4 bases, there was a span of 10 bases. There are 13 residues in the CDR3. The germline gives CDR1 KGHSH, CDR2 LQKENI.

This rearrangement joins TRBV2 to TRBJ1-1; D gene uncertain. From germline, CDR1 is SNHLY and CDR2 FYNNEI. Trimming pared 3 bases from V and 5 bases from J, leaving 13 bases between. CDR3 length: 14 amino acids. In nucleotides, the CDR3 is TGTGCCAGCAGTGAGGCGGGTCGGAGAACTGAAGCTTTCTTT. It codes for CASSEAGRRTEAFF.

CDR3 DNA: TGTGCCAGCAGCTTAGGAGCTGAGCGCACTGAAGCTTTCTTT. This gives the protein CASSLGAERTEAFF. The chain combines TRBV7-9 with TRBJ1-1; D not certain. This CDR3 region has 14 residues. From germline, CDR1 is SEHNR and CDR2 FQNEAQ (reference sequence). V gave up 1 base and J gave up 4 bases, with 10 bases separating them.

The chain joins TRBV10-2 to TRBJ1-4; D perhaps matches TRBD1 (5 bases). This CDR3 contains 13 residues. Germline assignment: CDR1 WSHSY and CDR2 SAAADI. V lost 6 bases, J lost 8 bases, and 13 bases lay in between. The CDR3 is CASSQGLKEKLFF. The CDR3 DNA reads as TGCGCCAGCAGCCAGGGACTGAAGGAAAAACTGTTTTTT.

The genes are TRBV3-1 (or the pseudogene TRBV3-2) and TRBJ1-2; 7 bases are shared with TRBD1. The CDR3 is 15 amino acids. Germline assignment: CDR1 LGHDT and CDR2 YNNKEL (reference sequence). The junction had 8 bases not matched to a gene; V was cut back by 4 bases and J by 3 bases. CDR3 residues: CASSLRGRLYYGYTF. The CDR3 bases are TGTGCCAGCAGCCTCAGGGGGAGACTTTACTATGGCTACACCTTC.

The chain joins TRBV7-2 to TRBJ1-3; 9 nucleotides align to TRBD1. This CDR3 has 13 amino acids. Trimming at V came to 4 bases and at J to 8 bases, leaving 3 bases not matched to a gene. The germline V gene encodes CDR1 SGHTA and CDR2 FQGNSA. CDR3 sequence reads: CASSSGTGYTIYF. CDR3 nucleotides: TGTGCCAGCAGCTCCGGGACAGGGTACACCATATATTTT.

This clone was seen a few times. The chain links TRBV28 to TRBJ1-3, with 8 bases that match TRBD1. CDR3 length: 17 amino acids. V lost 2 bases and J lost 0; bases outside the gene matches: 6. Germline-derived CDR1 and CDR2 are MDHEN and SYDVKM. The CDR3 region is CASSLGPGGFSGNTIYF. CDR3 DNA sequence: TGTGCCAGCAGTTTAGGGCCAGGGGGCTTCTCTGGAAACACCATATATTTT.